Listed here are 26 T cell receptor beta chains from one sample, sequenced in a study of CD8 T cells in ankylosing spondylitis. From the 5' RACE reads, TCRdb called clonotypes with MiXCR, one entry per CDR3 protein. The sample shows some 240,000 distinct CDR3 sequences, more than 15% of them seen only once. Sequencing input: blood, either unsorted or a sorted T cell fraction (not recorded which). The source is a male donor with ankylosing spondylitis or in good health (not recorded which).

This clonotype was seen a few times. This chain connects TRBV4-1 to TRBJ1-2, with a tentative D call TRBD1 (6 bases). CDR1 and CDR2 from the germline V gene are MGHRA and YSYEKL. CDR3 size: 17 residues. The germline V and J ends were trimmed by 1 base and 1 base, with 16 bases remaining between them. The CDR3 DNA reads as TGCGCCAGCAGCCAAGCGGGGGCAGGGGCTATTAACTATGGCTACACCTTC. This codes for CASSQAGAGAINYGYTF.

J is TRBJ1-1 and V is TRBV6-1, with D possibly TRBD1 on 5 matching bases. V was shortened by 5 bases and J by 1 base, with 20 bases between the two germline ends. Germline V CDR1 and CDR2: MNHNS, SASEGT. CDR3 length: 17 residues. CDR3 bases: TGTGCCAGCAGTCGACGGGTCCGAAGGGGATGGAACACTGAAGCTTTCTTT. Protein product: CASSRRVRRGWNTEAFF.

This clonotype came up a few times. In nucleotides, the CDR3 is TGTGCCAGCAGAGATCGGGACATACTAGGGGAGCAGTTCTTC. Residues: CASRDRDILGEQFF. This chain connects TRBV6-2 or TRBV6-3 to TRBJ2-1, with D possibly matching TRBD1 (6 bases). The V gene's germline CDR1 is MNHEY and CDR2 SVGEGT. Trimming removed 6 bases from V and 10 bases from J, with 19 bases in between. This CDR3 is built from 14 residues.

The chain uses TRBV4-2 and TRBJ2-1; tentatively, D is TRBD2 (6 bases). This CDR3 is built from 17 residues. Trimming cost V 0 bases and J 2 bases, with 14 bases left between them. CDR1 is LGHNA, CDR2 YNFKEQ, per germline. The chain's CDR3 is CASSQDYYQRAYNEQFF. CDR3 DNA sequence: TGTGCCAGCAGCCAAGATTATTACCAGCGGGCCTACAATGAGCAGTTCTTC.

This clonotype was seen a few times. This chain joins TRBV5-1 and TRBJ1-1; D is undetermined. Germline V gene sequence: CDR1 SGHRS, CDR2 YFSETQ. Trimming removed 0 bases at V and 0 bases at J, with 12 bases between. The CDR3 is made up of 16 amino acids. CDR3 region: CASSLGGFGMNTEAFF. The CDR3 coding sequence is TGCGCCAGCAGCTTGGGTGGGTTTGGGATGAACACTGAAGCTTTCTTT.

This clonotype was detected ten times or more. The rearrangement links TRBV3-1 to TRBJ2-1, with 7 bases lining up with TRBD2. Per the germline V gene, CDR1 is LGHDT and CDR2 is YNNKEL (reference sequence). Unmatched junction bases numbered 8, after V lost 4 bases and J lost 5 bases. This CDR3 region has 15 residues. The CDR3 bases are TGTGCCAGCAGCCCGACTAGCCAGACGAACAATGAGCAGTTCTTC. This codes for CASSPTSQTNNEQFF.

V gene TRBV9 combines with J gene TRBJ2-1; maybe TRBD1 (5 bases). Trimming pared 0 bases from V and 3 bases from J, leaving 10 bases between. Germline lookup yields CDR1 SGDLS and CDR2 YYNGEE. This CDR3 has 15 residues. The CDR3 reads CASSVGGLDYNEQFF. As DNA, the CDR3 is TGTGCCAGCAGCGTAGGGGGCTTGGACTACAATGAGCAGTTCTTC. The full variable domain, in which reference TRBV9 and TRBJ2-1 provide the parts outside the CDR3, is DSGVTQTPKHLITATGQRVTLRCSPRSGDLSVYWYQQSLDQGLQFLIQYYNGEERAKGNILERFSAQQFPDLHSELNLSSLELGDSALYFCASSVGGLDYNEQFFGPGTRLTVL.

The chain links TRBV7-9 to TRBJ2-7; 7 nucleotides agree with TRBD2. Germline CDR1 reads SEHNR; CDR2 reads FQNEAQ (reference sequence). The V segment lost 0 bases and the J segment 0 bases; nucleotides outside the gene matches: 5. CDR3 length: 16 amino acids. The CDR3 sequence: CASSLALGLDSYEQYF. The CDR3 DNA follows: TGTGCCAGCAGCTTAGCTTTAGGACTAGACTCCTACGAGCAGTACTTC.

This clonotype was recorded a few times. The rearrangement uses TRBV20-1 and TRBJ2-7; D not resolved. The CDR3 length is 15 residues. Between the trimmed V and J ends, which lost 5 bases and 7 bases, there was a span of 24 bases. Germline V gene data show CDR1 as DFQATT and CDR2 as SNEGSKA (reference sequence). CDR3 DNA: TGCAGTGCTGGCCCCCCTAGTGCGACCGTTCTGGAGCAGTACTTC. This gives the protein CSAGPPSATVLEQYF.

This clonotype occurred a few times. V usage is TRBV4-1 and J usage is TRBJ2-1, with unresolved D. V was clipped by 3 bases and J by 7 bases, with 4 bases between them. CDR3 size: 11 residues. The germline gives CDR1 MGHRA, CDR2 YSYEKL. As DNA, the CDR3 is TGCGCCAGCAGCCACATGAATGAGCAGTTCTTC. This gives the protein CASSHMNEQFF.

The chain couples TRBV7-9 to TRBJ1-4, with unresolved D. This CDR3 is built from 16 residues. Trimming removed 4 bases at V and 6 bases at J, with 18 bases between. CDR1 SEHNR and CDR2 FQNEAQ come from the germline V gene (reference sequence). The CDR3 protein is CASSSTPEERDEKLFF. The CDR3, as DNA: TGTGCCAGCAGCTCCACCCCGGAGGAAAGGGATGAAAAACTGTTTTTT.

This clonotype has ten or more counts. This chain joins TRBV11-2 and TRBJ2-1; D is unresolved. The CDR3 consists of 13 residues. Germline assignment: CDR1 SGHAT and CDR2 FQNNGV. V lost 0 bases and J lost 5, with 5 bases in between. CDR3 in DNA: TGTGCCAGCAGCTTAGATCTGGACAATGAGCAGTTCTTC. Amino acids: CASSLDLDNEQFF.

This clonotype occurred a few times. CDR3 protein: CASVQGYGELFF. The CDR3 coding sequence is TGTGCCAGCGTACAGGGCTACGGGGAGCTGTTTTTT. This chain uses TRBV25-1 with TRBJ2-2; D perhaps matches TRBD1 (6 bases). The CDR3 covers 12 residues. V lost 8 bases to trimming and J lost 7 bases, with 11 bases between them. CDR1 is MGHDK, CDR2 SYGVNS, per germline.

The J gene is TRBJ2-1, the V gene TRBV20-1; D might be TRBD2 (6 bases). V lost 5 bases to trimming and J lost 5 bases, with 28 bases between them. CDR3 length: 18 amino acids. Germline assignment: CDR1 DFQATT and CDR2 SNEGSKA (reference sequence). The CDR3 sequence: CSAASESGCTGEDNEQFF. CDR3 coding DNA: TGCAGTGCTGCCTCTGAAAGCGGGTGTACAGGAGAGGACAATGAGCAGTTCTTC.

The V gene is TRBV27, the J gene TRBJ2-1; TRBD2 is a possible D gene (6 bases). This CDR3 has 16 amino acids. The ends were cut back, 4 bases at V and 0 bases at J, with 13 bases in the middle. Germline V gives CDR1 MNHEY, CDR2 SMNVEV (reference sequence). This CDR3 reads CASSWDGRGSYNEQFF. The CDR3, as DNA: TGTGCCAGCAGTTGGGACGGGAGAGGCTCCTACAATGAGCAGTTCTTC.

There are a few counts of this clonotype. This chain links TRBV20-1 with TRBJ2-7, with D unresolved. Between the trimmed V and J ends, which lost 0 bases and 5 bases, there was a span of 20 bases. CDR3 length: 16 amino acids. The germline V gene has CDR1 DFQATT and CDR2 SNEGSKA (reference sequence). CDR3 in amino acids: CSARDLSVYLADEQYF. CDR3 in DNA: TGCAGTGCTAGAGATCTCTCAGTGTACTTAGCCGACGAGCAGTACTTC.

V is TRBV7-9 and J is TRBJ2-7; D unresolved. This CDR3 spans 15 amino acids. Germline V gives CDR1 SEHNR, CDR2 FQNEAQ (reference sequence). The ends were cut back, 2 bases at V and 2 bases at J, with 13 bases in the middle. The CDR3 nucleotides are TGTGCCAGCAGCTTACAGAGCCAGTTCCCCTACGAGCAGTACTTC. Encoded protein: CASSLQSQFPYEQYF.

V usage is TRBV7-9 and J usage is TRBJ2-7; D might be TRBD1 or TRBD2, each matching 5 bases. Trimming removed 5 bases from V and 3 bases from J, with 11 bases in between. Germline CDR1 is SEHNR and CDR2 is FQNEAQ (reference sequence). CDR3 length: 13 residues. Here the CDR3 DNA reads TGTGCCAGCAGCCCCAGGGACGGCTACGAGCAGTACTTC. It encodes CASSPRDGYEQYF.

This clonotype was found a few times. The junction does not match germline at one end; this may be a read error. The CDR3 region has the DNA TGCGCCAGCAGCCAAGTGGGACAACATTATCAGCTCCAGCATTTT. It translates to CASSQVGQHYQLQHF. This chain uses TRBV4-1 with TRBJ1-5; a possible D gene is TRBD1 (6 bases). The CDR3 consists of 15 residues. Per germline, CDR1 MGHRA and CDR2 YSYEKL.

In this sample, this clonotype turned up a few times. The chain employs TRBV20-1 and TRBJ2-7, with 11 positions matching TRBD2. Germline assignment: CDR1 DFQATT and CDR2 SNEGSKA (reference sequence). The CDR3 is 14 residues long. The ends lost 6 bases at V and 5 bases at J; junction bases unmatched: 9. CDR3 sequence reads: CSAHTSGSMHEQYF. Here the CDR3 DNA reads TGCAGTGCACACACTAGCGGGAGTATGCACGAGCAGTACTTC.

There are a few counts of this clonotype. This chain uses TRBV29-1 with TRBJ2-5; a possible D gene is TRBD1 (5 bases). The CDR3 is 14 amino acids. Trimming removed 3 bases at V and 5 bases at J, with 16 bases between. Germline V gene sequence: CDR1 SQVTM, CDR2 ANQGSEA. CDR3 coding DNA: TGCAGCGTTGATGGCGAAACAGGTCGCGAGACCCAGTACTTC. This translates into CSVDGETGRETQYF.

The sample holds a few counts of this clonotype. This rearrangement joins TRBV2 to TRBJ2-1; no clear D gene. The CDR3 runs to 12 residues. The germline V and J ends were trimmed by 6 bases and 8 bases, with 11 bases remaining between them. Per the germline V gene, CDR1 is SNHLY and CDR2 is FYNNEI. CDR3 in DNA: TGTGCCAGCAGCGCTGTCGGCGATGAGCAGTTCTTC. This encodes CASSAVGDEQFF.

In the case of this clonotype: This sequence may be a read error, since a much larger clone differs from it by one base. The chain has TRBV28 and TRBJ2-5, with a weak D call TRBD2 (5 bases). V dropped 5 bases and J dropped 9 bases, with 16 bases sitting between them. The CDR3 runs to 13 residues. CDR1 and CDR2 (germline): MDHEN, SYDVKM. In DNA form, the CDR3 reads TGTGCCAGCAGTCCATGGGGAGAGGAGTCCCAGTACTTC. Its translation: CASSPWGEESQYF.

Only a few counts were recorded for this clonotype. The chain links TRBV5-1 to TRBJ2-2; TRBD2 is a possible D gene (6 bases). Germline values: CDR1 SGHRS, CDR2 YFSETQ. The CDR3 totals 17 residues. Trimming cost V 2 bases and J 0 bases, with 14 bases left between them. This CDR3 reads CASSFCGNCANTGELFF. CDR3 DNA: TGCGCCAGCAGCTTTTGCGGGAACTGCGCGAACACCGGGGAGCTGTTTTTT.

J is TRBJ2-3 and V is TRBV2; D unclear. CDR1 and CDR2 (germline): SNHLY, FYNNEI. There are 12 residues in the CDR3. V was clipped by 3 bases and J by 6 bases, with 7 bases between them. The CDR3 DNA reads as TGTGCCAGCAGTGATATACACGATACGCAGTATTTT. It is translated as CASSDIHDTQYF.

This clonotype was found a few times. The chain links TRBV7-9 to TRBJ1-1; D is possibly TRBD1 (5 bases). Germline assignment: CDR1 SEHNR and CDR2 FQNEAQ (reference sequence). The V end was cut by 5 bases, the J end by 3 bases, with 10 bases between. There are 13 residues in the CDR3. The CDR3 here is CASSPTVHTEAFF. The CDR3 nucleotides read TGTGCCAGCAGCCCGACAGTCCACACTGAAGCTTTCTTT. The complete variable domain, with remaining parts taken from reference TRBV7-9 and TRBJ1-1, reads DTGVSQNPRHKITKRGQNVTFRCDPISEHNRLYWYRQTLGQGPEFLTYFQNEAQLEKSRLLSDRFSAERPKGSFSTLEIQRTEQGDSAMYLCASSPTVHTEAFFGQGTRLTVV.